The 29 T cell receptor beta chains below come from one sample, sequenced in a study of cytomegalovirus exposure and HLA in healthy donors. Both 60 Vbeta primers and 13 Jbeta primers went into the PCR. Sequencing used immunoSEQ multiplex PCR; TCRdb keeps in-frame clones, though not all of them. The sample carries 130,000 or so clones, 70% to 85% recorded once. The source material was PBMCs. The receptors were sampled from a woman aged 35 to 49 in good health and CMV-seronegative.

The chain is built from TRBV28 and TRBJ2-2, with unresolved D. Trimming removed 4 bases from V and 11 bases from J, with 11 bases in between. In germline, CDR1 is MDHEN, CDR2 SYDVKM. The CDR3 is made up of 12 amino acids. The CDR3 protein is CASSSAARELFF. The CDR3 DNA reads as TGTGCCAGCAGTTCTGCGGCTAGAGAGCTGTTTTTT.

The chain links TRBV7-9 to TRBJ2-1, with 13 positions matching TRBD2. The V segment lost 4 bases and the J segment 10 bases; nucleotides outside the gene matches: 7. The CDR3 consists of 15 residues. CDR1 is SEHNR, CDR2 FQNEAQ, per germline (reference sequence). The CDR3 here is CASSYTSGRDWEQFF. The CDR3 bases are TGTGCCAGCAGCTACACTAGCGGGAGGGATTGGGAGCAGTTCTTC.

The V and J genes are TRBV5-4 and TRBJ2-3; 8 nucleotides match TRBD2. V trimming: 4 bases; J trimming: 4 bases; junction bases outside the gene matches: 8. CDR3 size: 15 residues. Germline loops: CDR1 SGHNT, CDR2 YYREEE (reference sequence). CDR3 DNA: TGTGCCAGCAGCGCCCGAGCGGGAGAGGCAGATACGCAGTATTTT. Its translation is CASSARAGEADTQYF.

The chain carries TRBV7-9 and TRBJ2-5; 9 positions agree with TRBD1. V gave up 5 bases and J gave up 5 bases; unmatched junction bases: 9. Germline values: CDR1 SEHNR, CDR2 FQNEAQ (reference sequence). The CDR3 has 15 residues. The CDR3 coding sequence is TGTGCCAGCAGCCTAGGGGACAGGGTAACCGAGACCCAGTACTTC. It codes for CASSLGDRVTETQYF. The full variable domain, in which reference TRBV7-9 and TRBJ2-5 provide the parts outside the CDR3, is DTGVSQNPRHKITKRGQNVTFRCDPISEHNRLYWYRQTLGQGPEFLTYFQNEAQLEKSRLLSDRFSAERPKGSFSTLEIQRTEQGDSAMYLCASSLGDRVTETQYFGPGTRLLVL.

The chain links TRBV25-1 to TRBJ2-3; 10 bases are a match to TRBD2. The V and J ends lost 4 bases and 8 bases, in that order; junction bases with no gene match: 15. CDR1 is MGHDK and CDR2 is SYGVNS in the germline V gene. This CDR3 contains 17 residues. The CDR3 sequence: CASSGLAGVSRRATQYF. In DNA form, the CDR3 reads TGTGCCAGCAGTGGTCTAGCGGGAGTCTCGAGAAGAGCTACGCAGTATTTT.

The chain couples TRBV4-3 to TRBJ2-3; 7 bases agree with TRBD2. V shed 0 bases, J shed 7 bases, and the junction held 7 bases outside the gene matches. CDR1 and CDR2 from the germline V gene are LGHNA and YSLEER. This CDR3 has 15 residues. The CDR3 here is CASSQDLLLAHTQYF. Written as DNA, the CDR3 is TGCGCCAGCAGCCAAGATCTACTACTAGCGCATACGCAGTATTTT.

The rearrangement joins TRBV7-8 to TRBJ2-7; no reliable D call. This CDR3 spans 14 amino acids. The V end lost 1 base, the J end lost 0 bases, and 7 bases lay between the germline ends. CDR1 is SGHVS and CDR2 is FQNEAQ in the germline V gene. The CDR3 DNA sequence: TGTGCCAGCAGCTTAGATCTCAGCTCCTACGAGCAGTACTTC. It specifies CASSLDLSSYEQYF.

The CDR3 here is CASSLGRDQPQHF. CDR3 DNA: TGTGCCAGCAGCTTAGGCAGGGATCAGCCCCAGCATTTT. The chain has TRBV7-8 and TRBJ1-5, with TRBD1 as a possible D gene (5 bases). Germline CDR1 is SGHVS and CDR2 is FQNEAQ. The CDR3 has 13 amino acids. Trimming removed 1 base at V and 5 bases at J, with 6 bases between.

The CDR3 region is CASSSLLLTVSYEQYF. The CDR3, as DNA: TGTGCCAGCAGCTCGCTACTTCTGACAGTCTCCTACGAGCAGTACTTC. V gene TRBV5-6 combines with J gene TRBJ2-5, with D possibly TRBD1 on 5 matching bases. The DNA end lines up better with TRBJ2-7; the J call may be wrong. The CDR3 totals 16 residues. CDR1 is SGHDT, CDR2 YYEEEE, per germline.

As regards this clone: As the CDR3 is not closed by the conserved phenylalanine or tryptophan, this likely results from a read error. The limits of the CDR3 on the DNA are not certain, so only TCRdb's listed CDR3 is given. This CDR3 reads CASSVGAFS. This rearrangement joins TRBV9 to TRBJ2-4; the D call TRBD1 from the table was never checked on the DNA. The CDR3 is 9 amino acids in total, end residues counted. Germline V CDR1 and CDR2: SGDLS, YYNGEE.

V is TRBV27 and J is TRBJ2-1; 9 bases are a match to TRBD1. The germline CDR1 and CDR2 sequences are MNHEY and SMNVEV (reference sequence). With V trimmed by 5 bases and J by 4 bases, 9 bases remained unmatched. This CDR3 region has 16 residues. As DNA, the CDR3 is TGTGCCAGCAGTCAGGACGGGACAGGGATTTACAATGAGCAGTTCTTC. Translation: CASSQDGTGIYNEQFF.

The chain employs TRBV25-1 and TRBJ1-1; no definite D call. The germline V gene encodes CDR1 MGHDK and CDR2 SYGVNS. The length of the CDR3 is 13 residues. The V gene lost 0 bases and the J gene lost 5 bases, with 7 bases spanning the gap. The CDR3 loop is CASSEYQDTEAFF. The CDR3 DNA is TGTGCCAGCAGTGAATATCAGGATACTGAAGCTTTCTTT.

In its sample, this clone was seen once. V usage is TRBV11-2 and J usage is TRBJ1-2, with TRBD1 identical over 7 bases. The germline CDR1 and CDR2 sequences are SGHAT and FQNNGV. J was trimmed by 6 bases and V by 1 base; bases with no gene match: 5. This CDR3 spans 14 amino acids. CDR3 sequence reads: CASSLVPTGNGYTF. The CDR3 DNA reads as TGTGCCAGCAGCTTAGTACCGACAGGGAATGGCTACACCTTC.

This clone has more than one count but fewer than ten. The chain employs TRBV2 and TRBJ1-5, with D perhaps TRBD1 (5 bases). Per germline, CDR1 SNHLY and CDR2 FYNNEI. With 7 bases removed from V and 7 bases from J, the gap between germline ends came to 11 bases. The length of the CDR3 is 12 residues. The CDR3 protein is CASTWGEQPQHF. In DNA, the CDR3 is TGTGCCAGCACTTGGGGGGAACAGCCCCAGCATTTT.

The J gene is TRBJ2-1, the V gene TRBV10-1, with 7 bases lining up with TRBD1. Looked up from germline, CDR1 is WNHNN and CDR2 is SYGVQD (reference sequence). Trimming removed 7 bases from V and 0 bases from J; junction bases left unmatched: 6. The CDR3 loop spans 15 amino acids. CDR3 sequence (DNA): TGCGCCAGCAACCGACAGGGTGACTCCTACAATGAGCAGTTCTTC. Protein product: CASNRQGDSYNEQFF.

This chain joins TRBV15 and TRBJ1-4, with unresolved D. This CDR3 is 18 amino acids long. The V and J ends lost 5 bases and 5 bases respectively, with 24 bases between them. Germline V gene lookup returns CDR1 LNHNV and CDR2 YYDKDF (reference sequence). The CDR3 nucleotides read TGTGCCACCAGCGAAAGGGTGGCAGCGACTAGGGTGAATGAAAAACTGTTTTTT. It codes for CATSERVAATRVNEKLFF. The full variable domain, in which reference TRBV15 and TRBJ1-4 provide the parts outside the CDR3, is DAMVIQNPRYQVTQFGKPVTLSCSQTLNHNVMYWYQQKSSQAPKLLFHYYDKDFNNEADTPDNFQSRRPNTSFCFLDIRSPGLGDTAMYLCATSERVAATRVNEKLFFGSGTQLSVL.

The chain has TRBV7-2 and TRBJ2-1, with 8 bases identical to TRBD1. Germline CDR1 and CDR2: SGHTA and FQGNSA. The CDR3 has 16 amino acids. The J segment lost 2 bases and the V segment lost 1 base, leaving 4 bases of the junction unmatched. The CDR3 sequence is CASSLGDRGTYNEQFF. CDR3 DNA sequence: TGTGCCAGCAGCTTAGGCGACAGGGGAACCTACAATGAGCAGTTCTTC. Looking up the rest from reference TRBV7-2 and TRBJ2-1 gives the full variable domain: GAGVSQSPSNKVTEKGKDVELRCDPISGHTALYWYRQSLGQGLEFLIYFQGNSAPDKSGLPSDRFSAERTGGSVSTLTIQRTQQEDSAVYLCASSLGDRGTYNEQFFGPGTRLTVL.

Here the CDR3 reads CASSVAGGLNTGELFF. The CDR3 coding sequence is TGTGCCAGCAGCGTAGCTGGCGGACTCAACACCGGGGAGCTGTTTTTT. The gene calls are TRBV9 and TRBJ2-2, with D possibly being TRBD2 (5 bases). The length of the CDR3 is 16 residues. The V end was cut by 0 bases, the J end by 2 bases, with 11 bases between. Germline V lookup: CDR1 SGDLS, CDR2 YYNGEE.

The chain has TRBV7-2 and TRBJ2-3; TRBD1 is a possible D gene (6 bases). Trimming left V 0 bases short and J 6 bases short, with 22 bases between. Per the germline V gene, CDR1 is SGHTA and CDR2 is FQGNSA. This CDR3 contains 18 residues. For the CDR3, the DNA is TGTGCCAGCAGCTTAGCCCCTAGGGGGAGCAGTGCTGGGGATACGCAGTATTTT. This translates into CASSLAPRGSSAGDTQYF.

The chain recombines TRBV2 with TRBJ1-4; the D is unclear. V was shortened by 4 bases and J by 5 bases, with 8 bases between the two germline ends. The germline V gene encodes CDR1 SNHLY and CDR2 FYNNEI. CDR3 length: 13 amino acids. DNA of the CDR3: TGTGCCAGCAGTGGGACTGGGAATGAAAAACTGTTTTTT. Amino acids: CASSGTGNEKLFF.

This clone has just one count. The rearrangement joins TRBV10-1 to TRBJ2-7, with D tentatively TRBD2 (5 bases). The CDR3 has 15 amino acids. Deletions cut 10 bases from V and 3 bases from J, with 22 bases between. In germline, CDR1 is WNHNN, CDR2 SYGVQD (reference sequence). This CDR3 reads CAKLPPGSKHYEQYF. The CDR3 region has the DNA TGCGCCAAGCTCCCCCCGGGGTCAAAGCACTACGAGCAGTACTTC.

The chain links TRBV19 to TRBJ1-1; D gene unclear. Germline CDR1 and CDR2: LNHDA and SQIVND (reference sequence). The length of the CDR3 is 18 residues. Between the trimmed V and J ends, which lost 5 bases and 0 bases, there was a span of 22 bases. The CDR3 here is CASSPTSWRWPMNTEAFF. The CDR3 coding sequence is TGTGCCAGTAGTCCGACCTCCTGGAGGTGGCCGATGAACACTGAAGCTTTCTTT.

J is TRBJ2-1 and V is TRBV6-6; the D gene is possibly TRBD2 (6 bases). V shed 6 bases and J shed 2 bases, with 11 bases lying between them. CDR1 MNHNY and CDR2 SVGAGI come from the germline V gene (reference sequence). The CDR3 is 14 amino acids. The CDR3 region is CASRGLLTYNEQFF. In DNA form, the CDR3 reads TGTGCCAGCAGAGGACTACTGACCTACAATGAGCAGTTCTTC.

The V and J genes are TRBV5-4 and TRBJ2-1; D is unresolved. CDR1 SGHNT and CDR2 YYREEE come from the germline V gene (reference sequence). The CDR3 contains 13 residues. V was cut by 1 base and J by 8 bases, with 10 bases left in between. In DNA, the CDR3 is TGTGCCAGCAGCTTGTTAGGAGCCGATGAGCAGTTCTTC. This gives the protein CASSLLGADEQFF.

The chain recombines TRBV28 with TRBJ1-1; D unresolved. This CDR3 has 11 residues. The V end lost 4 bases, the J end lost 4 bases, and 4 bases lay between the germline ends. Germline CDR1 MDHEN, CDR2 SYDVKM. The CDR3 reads CASSWATEAFF. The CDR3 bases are TGTGCCAGCAGTTGGGCCACTGAAGCTTTCTTT.

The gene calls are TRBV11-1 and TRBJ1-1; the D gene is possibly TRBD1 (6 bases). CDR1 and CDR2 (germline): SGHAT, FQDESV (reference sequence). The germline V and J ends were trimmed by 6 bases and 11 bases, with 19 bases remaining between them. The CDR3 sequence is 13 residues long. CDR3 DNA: TGTGCCAGCAGTAACACAGGGTCAACTAGGGCTTTCTTT. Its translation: CASSNTGSTRAFF.

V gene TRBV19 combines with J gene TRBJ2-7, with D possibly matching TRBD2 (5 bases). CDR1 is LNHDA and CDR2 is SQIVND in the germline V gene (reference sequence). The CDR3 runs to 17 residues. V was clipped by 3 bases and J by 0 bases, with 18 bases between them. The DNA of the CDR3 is TGTGCCAGTAGTATGGGTGCCGCGGGCCCCAGCTCCTACGAGCAGTACTTC. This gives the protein CASSMGAAGPSSYEQYF.

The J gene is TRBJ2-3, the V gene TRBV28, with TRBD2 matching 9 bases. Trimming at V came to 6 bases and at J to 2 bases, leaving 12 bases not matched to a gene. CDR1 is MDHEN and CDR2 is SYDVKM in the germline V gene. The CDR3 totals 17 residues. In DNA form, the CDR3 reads TGTGCCAGCAGCTTAATTGGACTAGCGAGTAACACAGATACGCAGTATTTT. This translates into CASSLIGLASNTDTQYF.

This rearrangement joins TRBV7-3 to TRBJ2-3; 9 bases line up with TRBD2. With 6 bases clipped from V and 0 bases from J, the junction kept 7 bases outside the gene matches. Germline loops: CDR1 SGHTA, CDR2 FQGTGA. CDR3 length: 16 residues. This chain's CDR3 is CASSSRAGGSTDTQYF. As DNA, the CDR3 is TGTGCCAGCAGTTCCCGAGCGGGAGGTAGCACAGATACGCAGTATTTT.